These 16 T cell receptor beta chains were all obtained from the same sample, sequenced in a study of control samples from healthy donors and cancer patients. The repertoire was sequenced with immunoSEQ multiplex PCR; TCRdb's copy has only in-frame clones and lacks some. The table shows 200,000 or so clones, with around 94% occurring only once. The specimen was blood. The receptors here all came from a man in his forties or fifties in good health.

The chain uses TRBV20-1 and TRBJ1-4; D not certain. Trimming stripped 6 bases from V and 5 bases from J, with 4 bases between. The CDR3 contains 10 residues. Germline V lookup: CDR1 DFQATT, CDR2 SNEGSKA (reference sequence). DNA of the CDR3: TGCAGTGCCTCGAATGAAAAACTGTTTTTT. Its protein is CSASNEKLFF.

This sequence joins TRBV10-3 and TRBJ2-1; D gene ambiguous. The CDR3 is made up of 10 amino acids. CDR1 and CDR2 (germline): ENHRY, SYGVKD. V lost 10 bases and J 8 bases, leaving 9 bases between the germline ends. The CDR3 DNA reads TGTGCCACCTATGATTATGAGCAGTTCTTC. This encodes CATYDYEQFF.

Only one count was recorded for this clone. This chain uses TRBV6-6 with TRBJ1-2; D unclear. In germline, CDR1 is MNHNY, CDR2 SVGAGI (reference sequence). Trimming took 2 bases from V and 6 from J, leaving 13 bases between them. The CDR3 contains 14 residues. CDR3 coding DNA: TGTGCCAGCAGTTACCCGTTAGTAACGAATGGCTACACCTTC. Translated: CASSYPLVTNGYTF.

V and J are TRBV28 and TRBJ1-2; a weak D match, TRBD1 (6 bases). CDR1 MDHEN and CDR2 SYDVKM come from the germline V gene. The CDR3 contains 13 residues. The V end lost 6 bases, the J end lost 4 bases, and 12 bases lay between the germline ends. In nucleotides, the CDR3 is TGTGCCAGCAGGAGTGGGGGCCTCTATGGCTACACCTTC. Translating gives CASRSGGLYGYTF.

The chain couples TRBV4-1 to TRBJ2-2; D possibly corresponds to TRBD1 (5 bases). V lost 7 bases and J lost 6, with 12 bases in between. CDR1 is MGHRA, CDR2 YSYEKL, per germline. CDR3 length: 13 amino acids. CDR3 residues: CASKGRGAGELFF. The CDR3 DNA sequence: TGCGCCAGCAAGGGAAGGGGCGCCGGGGAGCTGTTTTTT.

About this clone: The junction does not match germline at one end; this may be a read error. V is TRBV27 and J is TRBJ1-1; D is unclear. This CDR3 has 13 amino acids. The germline CDR1 and CDR2 sequences are MNHEY and SMNVEV (reference sequence). CDR3 protein: CASSLSGRTEVFF. The DNA of the CDR3 is TGTGCCAGCAGTTTATCAGGACGCACTGAAGTTTTCTTT.

This clone was observed a single time. The J gene is TRBJ1-2, the V gene TRBV7-2; 7 bases fit TRBD1. Germline assignment: CDR1 SGHTA and CDR2 FQGNSA. V shed 1 base and J 7 bases; nucleotides not matched to a gene: 9. The CDR3 length is 15 residues. DNA for the CDR3: TGTGCCAGCAGCTTAGGTACAGGGGTTCCCTCTGGCTACACCTTC. Translation: CASSLGTGVPSGYTF.

In its sample, this clone was seen once. The V and J genes are TRBV7-2 and TRBJ1-2, with TRBD1 matching 7 bases. The germline gives CDR1 SGHTA, CDR2 FQGNSA. The CDR3 has 13 residues. V trimming: 2 bases; J trimming: 4 bases; junction bases outside the gene matches: 1. The CDR3 loop is CASSLSGGYGYTF. CDR3 coding DNA: TGTGCCAGCAGCTTATCAGGGGGCTATGGCTACACCTTC.

The V and J genes are TRBV5-1 and TRBJ2-3; TRBD2 matches at 10 bases. The CDR3 totals 16 residues. Trimming cost V 4 bases and J 0 bases; bases outside gene matches: 5. CDR1 SGHRS and CDR2 YFSETQ come from the germline V gene. The CDR3 is CASSLGLAVSTDTQYF. DNA for the CDR3: TGCGCCAGCAGCCTTGGACTAGCGGTGAGCACAGATACGCAGTATTTT.

The chain links TRBV7-2 to TRBJ1-2; no firm D call. The CDR3 is made up of 12 amino acids. Trimming removed 3 bases at V and 8 bases at J, with 10 bases between. Germline CDR1 SGHTA, CDR2 FQGNSA. The CDR3 DNA reads as TGTGCCAGCAGCTTGGGTATGGGGGGCTACACCTTC. Translating gives CASSLGMGGYTF. The full variable domain, completed using reference TRBV7-2 and TRBJ1-2, is GAGVSQSPSNKVTEKGKDVELRCDPISGHTALYWYRQSLGQGLEFLIYFQGNSAPDKSGLPSDRFSAERTGGSVSTLTIQRTQQEDSAVYLCASSLGMGGYTFGSGTRLTVV.

The chain is built from TRBV18 and TRBJ2-2, with 7 nucleotides matching TRBD2. J gave up 4 bases and V 2 bases, and 4 bases lay outside the gene matches. The CDR3 runs 15 residues. Germline CDR1 reads KGHSH; CDR2 reads LQKENI. CDR3 bases: TGTGCCAGCTCACCAGGGAGGGAAGCCACCGGGGAGCTGTTTTTT. Its protein product is CASSPGREATGELFF.

The chain couples TRBV15 to TRBJ1-1; a weak D match, TRBD1 (5 bases). The CDR3 has 12 amino acids. CDR1 LNHNV and CDR2 YYDKDF come from the germline V gene (reference sequence). V lost 3 bases and J 6 bases, leaving 8 bases between the germline ends. CDR3 residues: CATSSQGAEAFF. For the CDR3, the DNA is TGTGCCACCAGCAGCCAGGGAGCTGAAGCTTTCTTT. The whole variable domain, remainder taken from reference TRBV15 and TRBJ1-1, is DAMVIQNPRYQVTQFGKPVTLSCSQTLNHNVMYWYQQKSSQAPKLLFHYYDKDFNNEADTPDNFQSRRPNTSFCFLDIRSPGLGDTAMYLCATSSQGAEAFFGQGTRLTVV.

V is TRBV25-1 and J is TRBJ2-5; the D is unclear. CDR3 size: 12 residues. In germline, CDR1 is MGHDK, CDR2 SYGVNS. Trimming removed 2 bases from V and 1 base from J, with 2 bases in between. The CDR3 reads CASSEPQETQYF. In DNA, the CDR3 is TGTGCCAGCAGTGAACCCCAAGAGACCCAGTACTTC. Full variable domain (remainder filled in from reference TRBV25-1 and TRBJ2-5): EADIYQTPRYLVIGTGKKITLECSQTMGHDKMYWYQQDPGMELHLIHYSYGVNSTEKGDLSSESTVSRIRTEHFPLTLESARPSHTSQYLCASSEPQETQYFGPGTRLLVL.

The chain links TRBV18 to TRBJ1-5; no definite D call. The CDR3 spans 14 residues. Germline values: CDR1 KGHSH, CDR2 LQKENI. V dropped 0 bases and J dropped 7 bases, with 10 bases sitting between them. The CDR3 loop reads CASSPPEGNQPQHF. The CDR3 bases are TGTGCCAGCTCACCACCCGAAGGGAACCAGCCCCAGCATTTT.

The chain joins TRBV30 to TRBJ2-5; TRBD2 agrees at 7 bases. The CDR3 loop spans 14 amino acids. In germline, CDR1 is GTSNPN, CDR2 SVGIG (reference sequence). V was pared by 5 bases and J by 5 bases, with 11 bases of the junction left unmatched. CDR3: CAWGGGGDRETQYF. CDR3 DNA: TGTGCCTGGGGCGGCGGGGGTGATCGGGAGACCCAGTACTTC.

The chain is built from TRBV7-9 and TRBJ2-6; 7 bases line up with TRBD1. J gave up 2 bases and V 4 bases, and 2 bases lay outside the gene matches. Germline CDR1 SEHNR, CDR2 FQNEAQ (reference sequence). This CDR3 is built from 15 residues. CDR3 sequence reads: CASSSTGAGANVLTF. DNA for the CDR3: TGTGCCAGCAGCTCAACAGGGGCTGGGGCCAACGTCCTGACTTTC. Full variable domain (outside the CDR3, taken from reference TRBV7-9 and TRBJ2-6): DTGVSQNPRHKITKRGQNVTFRCDPISEHNRLYWYRQTLGQGPEFLTYFQNEAQLEKSRLLSDRFSAERPKGSFSTLEIQRTEQGDSAMYLCASSSTGAGANVLTFGAGSRLTVL.